This TCR beta chain was sequenced during a study of shared clonotypes between healthy human individuals. Findings and limits, study-wide: Owing to a small donor count, the genetic and exposure-history diversity represented was limited.

TCRdb's copy holds only in-frame clones and misses some; the assay was immunoSEQ multiplex PCR. This table has hundreds of thousands of clones, under 80% appearing once. As for this clone: Its specificity is unknown.

The CDR3 consists of 13 residues. From germline, CDR1 is MDHEN and CDR2 SYDVKM. With 7 bases removed from V and 3 bases from J, the gap between germline ends came to 10 bases. This sequence originates from a woman in her thirties in good health. The specimen was memory CD4+ T cells sorted from blood. Indicated subset: CD45RA-negative fraction. The V call is TRBV28, the J call TRBJ1-5; no reliable D call. The CDR3 region has the DNA TGTGCCAGCAAACCACATTACAATCAGCCCCAGCATTTT. Translated: CASKPHYNQPQHF.